These 19 T cell receptor beta chains were all obtained from the same sample, sequenced in a study of cytomegalovirus exposure and HLA in healthy donors. 60 Vbeta and 13 Jbeta primers were used in PCR. Clones were sequenced by immunoSEQ multiplex PCR, and TCRdb holds only the in-frame ones, with some missing. The top ten clones hold roughly 5% of a sample with about 140,000 clones, 85% to 90% of them seen once. Sequenced sample: PBMCs. These receptors originate from a woman in her twenties or thirties in good health and CMV-seronegative.

This sequence joins TRBV18 and TRBJ1-3; TRBD1 is a possible D gene (5 bases). V was trimmed by 3 bases and J by 0 bases, leaving 12 bases between them. The germline CDR1 and CDR2 sequences are KGHSH and LQKENI. The CDR3 loop spans 16 amino acids. Here the CDR3 reads CASSPYDSSSGNTIYF. The CDR3 nucleotides read TGTGCCAGCTCACCCTACGACAGCAGCTCTGGAAACACCATATATTTT.

This chain connects TRBV7-9 to TRBJ2-7; weak D call: TRBD1 (6 bases). Germline V CDR1 and CDR2: SEHNR, FQNEAQ (reference sequence). V was pared by 5 bases and J by 4 bases, with 12 bases between. The length of the CDR3 is 13 residues. The CDR3 DNA reads as TGTGCCAGCAGCCCCCTAGGACAGTACGAGCAGTACTTC. This gives the protein CASSPLGQYEQYF.

V is TRBV7-9 and J is TRBJ2-3; D possibly corresponds to TRBD2 (5 bases). From germline, CDR1 is SEHNR and CDR2 FQNEAQ (reference sequence). Trimming left V 4 bases short and J 8 bases short, with 19 bases between. The CDR3 has 15 amino acids. The CDR3 here is CASSSSGNRRGTQYF. The DNA of the CDR3 is TGTGCCAGCAGCTCGTCGGGAAATAGACGGGGTACGCAGTATTTT.

The rearrangement links TRBV5-1 to TRBJ2-1, with D uncertain. The CDR3 is 13 amino acids. Germline loops: CDR1 SGHRS, CDR2 YFSETQ. The ends were cut back, 0 bases at V and 9 bases at J, with 10 bases in the middle. In DNA form, the CDR3 reads TGCGCCAGCAGCTTGGACGGTCCTACTGAGCAGTTCTTC. It yields the protein CASSLDGPTEQFF.

This clone has just one count. The J gene is TRBJ2-6, the V gene TRBV28; the match to TRBD2 covers 7 bases. V lost 5 bases to trimming and J lost 4 bases; unmatched junction nucleotides: 11. The CDR3 has 17 residues. Per germline, CDR1 MDHEN and CDR2 SYDVKM. CDR3 coding DNA: TGTGCCAGCAGTCTCCTCGGGGGGTTGCGAGGGGCCAACGTCCTGACTTTC. Translation gives CASSLLGGLRGANVLTF.

The rearrangement links TRBV7-8 to TRBJ2-3; 8 bases are shared with TRBD2. The CDR3 contains 15 residues. CDR1 is SGHVS and CDR2 is FQNEAQ in the germline V gene. The V and J ends lost 1 base and 6 bases, in that order; junction bases with no gene match: 6. CDR3 loop: CASSLDGQRGDTQYF. CDR3 DNA: TGTGCCAGCAGCTTAGATGGACAGCGGGGGGATACGCAGTATTTT.

The genes are TRBV6-6 and TRBJ2-1; D may be TRBD1 (6 bases). This CDR3 has 16 amino acids. With 4 bases removed from V and 10 bases from J, the gap between germline ends came to 23 bases. Germline lookup yields CDR1 MNHNY and CDR2 SVGAGI (reference sequence). The CDR3 coding sequence is TGTGCCAGCAGTTCCCCGCCTCAGACAGGACCGGGGGAGCAGTTCTTC. It is translated as CASSSPPQTGPGEQFF.

In this sample, this clone turned up once. This chain links TRBV2 with TRBJ2-7, with D uncertain. Trimming cost V 1 base and J 4 bases, with 8 bases left between them. The length of the CDR3 is 13 residues. CDR1 and CDR2 (germline): SNHLY, FYNNEI. CDR3 region: CASSEGHRYEQYF. The CDR3 DNA is TGTGCCAGCAGTGAAGGGCACCGATACGAGCAGTACTTC.

V is TRBV19 and J is TRBJ2-5, with 14 positions matching TRBD2. From germline, CDR1 is LNHDA and CDR2 SQIVND (reference sequence). There are 16 residues in the CDR3. With 4 bases clipped from V and 1 base from J, the junction kept 2 bases outside the gene matches. DNA for the CDR3: TGTGCCAGTAGTAGGGGACTAGCGGGAGTCCAAGAGACCCAGTACTTC. This gives the protein CASSRGLAGVQETQYF.

This clone was seen a single time. As DNA, the CDR3 is TGTGCCAGCAGGATAATACAGGGGAGTCAGCCCCAGCATTTT. Translated, it gives CASRIIQGSQPQHF. V and J are TRBV28 and TRBJ1-5; 7 bases line up with TRBD1. V trimming: 6 bases; J trimming: 6 bases; junction bases outside the gene matches: 8. Germline values: CDR1 MDHEN, CDR2 SYDVKM. The CDR3 totals 14 residues.

This clone has just a few counts. This rearrangement joins TRBV6-6 to TRBJ1-4, with 8 bases matching TRBD1. The V gene's germline CDR1 is MNHNY and CDR2 SVGAGI (reference sequence). V shed 1 base and J 3 bases; nucleotides not matched to a gene: 1. The CDR3 has 15 residues. CDR3 nucleotides: TGTGCCAGCAGTTACTACAGGGGGGCTAATGAAAAACTGTTTTTT. Translated: CASSYYRGANEKLFF.

This sequence joins TRBV4-1 and TRBJ2-5; D unclear. Per the germline V gene, CDR1 is MGHRA and CDR2 is YSYEKL. Deletions cut 4 bases from V and 1 base from J, with 16 bases between. This CDR3 spans 16 amino acids. CDR3 region: CASSPLVVPPQETQYF. The CDR3 DNA sequence: TGCGCCAGCAGCCCGCTAGTCGTTCCCCCCCAAGAGACCCAGTACTTC.

The chain recombines TRBV9 with TRBJ1-1; D may be TRBD1 (5 bases). The CDR3 runs to 15 residues. V was cut by 1 base and J by 0 bases, with 10 bases left in between. Germline loops: CDR1 SGDLS, CDR2 YYNGEE. The CDR3 reads CASSVNPGMNTEAFF. The CDR3 DNA follows: TGTGCCAGCAGCGTAAACCCAGGGATGAACACTGAAGCTTTCTTT.

The V gene is TRBV11-1, the J gene TRBJ1-1; weak D call: TRBD1 (5 bases). The CDR3 has 14 amino acids. The V gene's germline CDR1 is SGHAT and CDR2 FQDESV (reference sequence). V was clipped by 5 bases and J by 2 bases, with 12 bases between them. This CDR3 reads CASSRSRVNTEAFF. The CDR3 DNA reads as TGTGCCAGCAGCCGAAGCAGGGTTAACACTGAAGCTTTCTTT.

The chain employs TRBV27 and TRBJ1-1, with D maybe TRBD1 (5 bases). The CDR3 extends over 15 amino acids. Germline loops: CDR1 MNHEY, CDR2 SMNVEV (reference sequence). Trimming pared 2 bases from V and 0 bases from J, leaving 10 bases between. In DNA form, the CDR3 reads TGTGCCAGCAGTTTAGGGGCAGGGTTGAACACTGAAGCTTTCTTT. Protein product: CASSLGAGLNTEAFF.

This clone has only a few counts. This chain connects TRBV7-2 to TRBJ2-5; 11 bases map to TRBD2. The germline gives CDR1 SGHTA, CDR2 FQGNSA. CDR3 size: 15 residues. V trimming: 6 bases; J trimming: 7 bases; junction bases outside the gene matches: 10. The CDR3 region has the DNA TGTGCCAGCAGACCGACTAGCGGGGCCCGGGGGACCCAGTACTTC. This encodes CASRPTSGARGTQYF.

This clone was detected only a few times. This rearrangement joins TRBV13 to TRBJ2-5; 10 bases are a match to TRBD2. CDR3 length: 17 residues. The J segment lost 0 bases and the V segment lost 5 bases, leaving 9 bases of the junction unmatched. Germline V gives CDR1 PRHDT, CDR2 FYEKMQ (reference sequence). The CDR3 region has the DNA TGTGCCAGCAGCGGCTTAATCACTAGCGGGGACCAAGAGACCCAGTACTTC. This codes for CASSGLITSGDQETQYF.

To note about this clone: Other DNA variants within this sample encode the same CDR3. The V call is TRBV28, the J call TRBJ1-2, with a possible D match to TRBD1 (5 bases). V lost 6 bases and J lost 4, with 9 bases in between. From germline, CDR1 is MDHEN and CDR2 SYDVKM. CDR3 length: 12 amino acids. CDR3 in DNA: TGTGCCAGCAGCCTTACAGGCTATGGCTACACCTTC. It is translated as CASSLTGYGYTF.

The V call is TRBV11-2, the J call TRBJ1-3; a weak D match, TRBD1 (5 bases). From germline, CDR1 is SGHAT and CDR2 FQNNGV. V lost 8 bases, J lost 4 bases, and 18 bases lay in between. This CDR3 contains 15 residues. The CDR3 coding sequence is TGTGCCAGCGGCCTTGGGGCTAATTCGGGAAACACCATATATTTT. This encodes CASGLGANSGNTIYF.